A selection of T cell receptor delta chains follows, all from one sample in a study of gamma-delta chains in newborns, infants, children. TCRdb used CATT to re-call clones from the reads. Found here are fewer than 12,000 delta-chain clones, approximately 9.1% of them singletons; the top ten hold 8.8%. Sample: blood. These receptors were obtained from a child who was a newborn, infant or young child, either healthy, febrile or measles-vaccinated (not recorded which). Each CDR3 is given with its conserved first and last residue. A D gene is named only where the DNA matches it firmly. The size field is filled for only some rows; it gives once, few, many or a size class.

D gene,J gene,clone size,V gene,CDR3 DNA,CDR3 protein
TRDD3,TRDJ3,.,TRDV2,TGTGCCTGTGACGCCGGTGGAATGGGGGATACGCGACGATGGGACACCCGACAGATGTTTTTC,CACDAGGMGDTRRWDTRQMFF
TRDD3,TRDJ1,few,TRDV2,TGTGCCTGTGACACCGTCCAACTGGGGGACACCGATAAACTCATCTTT,CACDTVQLGDTDKLIF
TRDD3,TRDJ1,.,TRDV1,TGTGCTCTTGGGGAACTTCCTGGGGGATACACCGATAAACTCATCTTT,CALGELPGGYTDKLIF
.,TRDJ3,few,TRDV2,TGTGCCTGTGACACAATCACAGGGGATGGGAGGTCCTGGGACACCCGACAGATGTTTTTC,CACDTITGDGRSWDTRQMFF
TRDD3,TRDJ1,medium-sized,TRDV2,TGTGCCTGTGACACGATTACTGGGGGATACAATCCCCCGTCGTACACCGATAAACTCATCTTT,CACDTITGGYNPPSYTDKLIF
.,TRDJ1,few,TRDV2,TGTGCCTGTGACACCCTACTTCCTATCGGTACTGGGTTCGATAAACTCATCTTT,CACDTLLPIGTGFDKLIF
TRDD3,TRDJ1,.,TRDV2,TGTGCCTGTGACACCCTGGGGGATACCGTAAGCGATAAACTCATCTTT,CACDTLGDTVSDKLIF
.,TRDJ1,.,TRDV1,TGTGCTCTTGGGGAACCCAGGGGTAGGCCGAATACCGATAAACTCATCTTT,CALGEPRGRPNTDKLIF
.,TRDJ1,.,TRDV1,TGTGCTCTTGGGGAACTCCCGGCCTTCTCATACGTGGGCACCGATAAACTCATCTTT,CALGELPAFSYVGTDKLIF
.,TRDJ2,.,TRDV2,TGTGCCTGTGACACCGTAGAGGGTCTGCCTTTGACAGCACAACTCTTCTTT,CACDTVEGLPLTAQLFF
TRDD3,TRDJ1,.,TRDV2,TGTGCCTGTGACACCGTCGGAGGTCATCAAACTGGGGGTTACACCGATAAACTCATCTTT,CACDTVGGHQTGGYTDKLIF
TRDD3,TRDJ2,.,TRDV1,TGTGCTCTTGGGAAGGGCTACTGGGGGATAGGGTCTTTGACAGCACAACTCTTCTTT,CALGKGYWGIGSLTAQLFF
TRDD3,TRDJ1,few,TRDV2,TGTGCCTGTGACACCGTGGAACTGGGGGATTGGGCCCCCACCGATAAACTCATCTTT,CACDTVELGDWAPTDKLIF
TRDD3,TRDJ3,.,TRDV2,TGTGCCTGTGACACAGTGGGGTCTACTGGGGGAAGCTCCTGGGACACCCGACAGATGTTTTTC,CACDTVGSTGGSSWDTRQMFF
.,TRDJ2,.,TRDV1,TGTGCTCTTGGGGAAGTTGAGTCCTACCCGGCTTGGAAACAGTCCCGGACAGCACAACTCTTCTTT,CALGEVESYPAWKQSRTAQLFF
TRDD3,TRDJ3,medium-sized,TRDV2,TGTGCCTGTGACACTGGGGGATACTCAACTTCCTGGGACACCCGACAGATGTTTTTC,CACDTGGYSTSWDTRQMFF
TRDD3,TRDJ2,.,TRDV2,TGTGCCTGTGACCAGGTACTGGGGGATACTTTGACAGCACAACTCTTCTTT,CACDQVLGDTLTAQLFF